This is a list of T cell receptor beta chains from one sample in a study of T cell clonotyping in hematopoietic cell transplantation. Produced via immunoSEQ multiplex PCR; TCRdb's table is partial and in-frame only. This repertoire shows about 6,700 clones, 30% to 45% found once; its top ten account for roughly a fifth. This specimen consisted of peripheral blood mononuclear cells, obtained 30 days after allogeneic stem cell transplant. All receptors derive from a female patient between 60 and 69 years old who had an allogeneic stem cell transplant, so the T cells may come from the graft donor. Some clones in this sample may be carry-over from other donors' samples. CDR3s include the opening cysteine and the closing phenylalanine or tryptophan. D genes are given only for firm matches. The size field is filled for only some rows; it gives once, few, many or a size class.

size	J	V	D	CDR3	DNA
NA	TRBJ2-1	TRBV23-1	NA	CASSHREGTGSSYNEQFF	TGCGCCAGCAGTCACAGAGAAGGTACAGGGAGCTCCTACAATGAGCAGTTCTTC
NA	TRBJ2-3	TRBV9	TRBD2	CASSVDLAVGVDTQYF	TGTGCCAGCAGCGTAGATCTAGCGGTGGGGGTAGATACGCAGTATTTT
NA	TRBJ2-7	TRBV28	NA	CASSLWTGPQEEQYF	TGTGCCAGCAGTTTATGGACGGGACCTCAGGAGGAGCAGTACTTC
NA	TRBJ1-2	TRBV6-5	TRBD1	CAGSPRTGGDYGYTF	TGTGCCGGCAGTCCCCGGACAGGAGGGGACTATGGCTACACCTTC
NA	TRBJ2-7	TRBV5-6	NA	CASSGDIFYEQYF	TGTGCCAGCAGCGGGGACATCTTCTACGAGCAGTACTTC
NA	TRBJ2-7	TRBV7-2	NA	CASSRDRREQYF	TGTGCCAGCAGCCGTGACAGGCGCGAGCAGTACTTC
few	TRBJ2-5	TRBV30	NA	CAWSGDYKQETQYF	TGTGCCTGGAGCGGCGACTATAAACAAGAGACCCAGTACTTC
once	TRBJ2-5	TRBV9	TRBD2	CASSETGTSGGQKAQYF	TGTGCCAGCAGCGAGACGGGGACTAGCGGGGGCCAGAAGGCCCAGTACTTC
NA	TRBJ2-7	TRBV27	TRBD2	CASSPRGGAFHEQYF	TGTGCCAGCAGTCCGCGGGGGGGGGCGTTCCACGAGCAGTACTTC
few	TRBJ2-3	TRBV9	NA	CASSVVGGGDTDTQYF	TGTGCCAGCAGCGTAGTTGGGGGGGGCGACACAGATACGCAGTATTTT
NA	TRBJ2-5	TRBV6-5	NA	CASSYGQETQYF	TGTGCCAGCAGTTACGGCCAAGAGACCCAGTACTTC
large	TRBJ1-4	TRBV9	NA	CASSVDGARREKLFF	TGTGCCAGCAGCGTAGACGGGGCGCGGAGGGAAAAACTGTTTTTT
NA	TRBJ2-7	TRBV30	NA	CAWGGTNYEQYF	TGTGCCTGGGGAGGGACAAACTACGAGCAGTACTTC
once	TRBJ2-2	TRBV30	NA	CAWEGVAGELFF	TGTGCCTGGGAAGGTGTGGCTGGGGAGCTGTTTTTT
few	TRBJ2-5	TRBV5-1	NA	CASSLEGPQETQYF	TGCGCCAGCAGCTTGGAGGGGCCCCAAGAGACCCAGTACTTC
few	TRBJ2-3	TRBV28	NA	CASSLGSSDTQYF	TGTGCCAGCAGTTTAGGCAGCTCCGATACGCAGTATTTT
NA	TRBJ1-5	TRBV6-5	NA	CASSSSPSGKNQPQHF	TGTGCCAGCAGTTCTAGCCCCTCAGGGAAAAATCAGCCCCAGCATTTT
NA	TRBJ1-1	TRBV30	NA	CAWSVPHRESTEAFF	TGTGCCTGGAGTGTACCCCACAGGGAGAGTACTGAAGCTTTCTTT
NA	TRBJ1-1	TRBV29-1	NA	CSARPQGSGVNTEAFF	TGCAGCGCCCGGCCCCAGGGGTCAGGGGTGAACACTGAAGCTTTCTTT
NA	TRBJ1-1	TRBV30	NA	CAWSGRLSALF	TGTGCCTGGAGTGGGAGGCTGTCGGCGCTTTTT
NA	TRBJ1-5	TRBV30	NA	CASGGGNQPQHF	TGTGCCTCGGGGGGGGGAAATCAGCCCCAGCATTTT
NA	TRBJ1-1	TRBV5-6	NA	CASSAYNLNTEAFF	TGTGCCAGCAGCGCCTACAACTTGAACACTGAAGCTTTCTTT
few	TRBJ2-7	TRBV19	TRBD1	CASSNGQDVTYEQYF	TGTGCCAGTAGTAATGGACAGGATGTTACCTACGAGCAGTACTTC
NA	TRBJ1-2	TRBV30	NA	CATGGGRNGYTF	TGTGCCACCGGCGGGGGTAGGAATGGCTACACCTTC
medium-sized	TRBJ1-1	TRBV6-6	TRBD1	CASSYDRGMNTEAFF	TGTGCCAGCAGTTACGACAGGGGAATGAACACTGAAGCTTTCTTT
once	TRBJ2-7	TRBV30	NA	CAWSVGNEQYF	TGTGCCTGGAGTGTAGGCAACGAGCAGTACTTC